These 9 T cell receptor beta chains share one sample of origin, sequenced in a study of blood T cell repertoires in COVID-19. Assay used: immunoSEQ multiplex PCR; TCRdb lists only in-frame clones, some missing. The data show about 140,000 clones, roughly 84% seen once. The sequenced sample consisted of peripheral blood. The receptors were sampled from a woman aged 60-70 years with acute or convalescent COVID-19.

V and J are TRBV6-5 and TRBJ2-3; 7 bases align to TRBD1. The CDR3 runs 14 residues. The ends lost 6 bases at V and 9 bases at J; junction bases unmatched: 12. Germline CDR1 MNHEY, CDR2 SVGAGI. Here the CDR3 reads CASRETGTISTQYF. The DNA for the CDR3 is TGTGCCAGCAGGGAGACAGGGACGATCAGCACGCAGTATTTT.

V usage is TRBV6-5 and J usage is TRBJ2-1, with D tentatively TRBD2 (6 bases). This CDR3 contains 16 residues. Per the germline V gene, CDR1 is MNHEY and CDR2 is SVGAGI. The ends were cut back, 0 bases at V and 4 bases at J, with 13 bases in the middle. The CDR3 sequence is CASSYSTAGLYNEQFF. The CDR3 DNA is TGTGCCAGCAGTTACTCAACAGCGGGCCTTTACAATGAGCAGTTCTTC.

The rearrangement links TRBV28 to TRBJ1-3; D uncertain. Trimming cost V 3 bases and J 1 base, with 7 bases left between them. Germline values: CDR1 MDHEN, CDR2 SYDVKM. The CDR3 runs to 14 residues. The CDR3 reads CASSFSGSGNTIYF. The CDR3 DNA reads TGTGCCAGCAGTTTTTCCGGTTCTGGAAACACCATATATTTT.

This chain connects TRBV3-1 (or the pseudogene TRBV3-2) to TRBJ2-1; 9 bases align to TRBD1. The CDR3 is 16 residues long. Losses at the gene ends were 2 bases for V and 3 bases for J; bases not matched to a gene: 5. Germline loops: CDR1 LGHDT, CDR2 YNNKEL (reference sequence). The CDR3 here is CASSQRGTGLYNEQFF. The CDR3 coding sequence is TGTGCCAGCAGCCAACGAGGGACAGGGCTCTACAATGAGCAGTTCTTC.

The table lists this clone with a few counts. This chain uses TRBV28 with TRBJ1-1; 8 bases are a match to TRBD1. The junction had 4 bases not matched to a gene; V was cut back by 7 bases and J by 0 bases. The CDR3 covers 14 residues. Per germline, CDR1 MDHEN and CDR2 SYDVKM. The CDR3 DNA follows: TGTGCCAGCATCGACAGGGGCATGAACACTGAAGCTTTCTTT. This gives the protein CASIDRGMNTEAFF.

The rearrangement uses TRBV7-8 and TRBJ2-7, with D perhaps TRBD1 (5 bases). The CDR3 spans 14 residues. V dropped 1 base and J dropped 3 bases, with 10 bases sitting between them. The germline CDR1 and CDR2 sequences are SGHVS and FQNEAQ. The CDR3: CASSLGTWLYEQYF. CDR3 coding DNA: TGTGCCAGCAGCTTAGGGACATGGCTCTACGAGCAGTACTTC.

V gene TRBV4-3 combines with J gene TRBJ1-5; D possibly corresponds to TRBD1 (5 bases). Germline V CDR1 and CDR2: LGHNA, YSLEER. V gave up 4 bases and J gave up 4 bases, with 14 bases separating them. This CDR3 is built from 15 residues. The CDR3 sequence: CASSLGGTANQPQHF. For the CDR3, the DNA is TGCGCCAGCAGCCTCGGGGGTACGGCGAATCAGCCCCAGCATTTT.

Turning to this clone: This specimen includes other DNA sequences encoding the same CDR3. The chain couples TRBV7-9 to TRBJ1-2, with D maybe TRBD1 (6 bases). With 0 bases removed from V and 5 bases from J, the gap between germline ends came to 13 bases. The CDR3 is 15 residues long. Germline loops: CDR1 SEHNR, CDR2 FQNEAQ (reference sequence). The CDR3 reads CASSLAGQGLYGYTF. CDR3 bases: TGTGCCAGCAGCTTAGCGGGGCAGGGGTTGTATGGCTACACCTTC. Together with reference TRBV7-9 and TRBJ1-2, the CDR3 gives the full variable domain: DTGVSQNPRHKITKRGQNVTFRCDPISEHNRLYWYRQTLGQGPEFLTYFQNEAQLEKSRLLSDRFSAERPKGSFSTLEIQRTEQGDSAMYLCASSLAGQGLYGYTFGSGTRLTVV.

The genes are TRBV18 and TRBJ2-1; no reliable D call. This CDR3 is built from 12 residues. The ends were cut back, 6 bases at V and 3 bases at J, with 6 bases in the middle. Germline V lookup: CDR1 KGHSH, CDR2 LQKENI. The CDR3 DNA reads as TGTGCCAGCTCTCTCCGCTACAATGAGCAGTTCTTC. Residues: CASSLRYNEQFF.